This T cell receptor beta chain stems from a study of blood T cell repertoires in COVID-19 (dated by TCRdb to between 2020 and 2021). Looking at the study overall: Collaborator samples came from the United States, Italy and Spain and covered acute and convalescent phases of COVID-19. The dataset comprised deeply sampled blood TCRbeta repertoires from subjects exposed to, actively infected with, or recovered from COVID-19. The samples were drawn from the first 160 participants of the ongoing ImmuneRACE study and from some 1,300 subjects provided by 6 global collaborators. The material from the prospective study consisted of cDNA or gDNA derived from T cells, B-cell-depleted T cells, or PBMCs. The repertoires were made available in a free public database intended to serve as a resource for research on the immune response to SARS-CoV-2. A de-identified subject ID, COVID-19 status, age in years and sex were almost always included in the sample metadata. HLA class I and class II types, where available, came from metadata supplied by the sample provider rather than from assay-based typing. Study-wide findings and limitations: The quantity of clinical and demographic metadata differed by source and by participant and was supplied without curation.

TCRbeta CDR3 regions were amplified from genomic DNA by means of the immunoSEQ Assay, a bias-controlled multiplex PCR. From the authors' description of their analysis: The number of nucleated cells in each sample was estimated by amplification of reference gene primers within the assay. To quantify the absolute abundance of each unique TCRbeta CDR3 rearrangement, sequence reads were collapsed and filtered. For each sample, productive Simpson clonality was calculated as the square root of Simpson's diversity index across productive rearrangements. TCRdb's version of the immuneACCESS table is confined to in-frame rearrangements and falls short of the full clone set. An unresolved V gene accounts for under half of the shortfall where checked; the remainder is of unknown origin. V, J and clone size reflect that table, while D and trimming were determined from the DNA. The sample table shows about 250,000 clones, and roughly 83% are seen once. The leading ten clones occupy 5.5% to 6% of the sample.

This clone is a singleton in its sample. There is no known antigen for this receptor. Base qualities are not recorded, but no much larger clone differs from it by a single base. In Seattle, one collaborating source enrolled patients while the infection was active and tracked those patients longitudinally over the course of disease. Each collaborating institution followed its own protocols to collect whole blood in K2EDTA tubes. For TCRbeta analysis, collaborators shipped samples in one of three forms: frozen whole blood, isolated PBMCs, or DNA extracted from either of those sample types. The CDR3 has 12 amino acids, counting the end cysteine and phenylalanine. Only CDR3 DNA is held: 36 bases, read in frame from base 1. Germline trimming: 6 bases from V, 3 bases from J; junction bases outside gene matches: 4. CDR1 and CDR2 are drawn from the germline V gene: SQVTM, ANQGSEA.

This TCR was recovered from a woman of 80 years or more with COVID-19, enrolled during active disease. The chain is encoded by TRBV29-1 joined to TRBJ1-2; 7 junctional bases match TRBD1. Sequencing was carried out using peripheral blood. The nucleotides are TGCAGCGTCAGGGGGTGGGACTATGGCTACACCTTC. This gives the protein CSVRGWDYGYTF.